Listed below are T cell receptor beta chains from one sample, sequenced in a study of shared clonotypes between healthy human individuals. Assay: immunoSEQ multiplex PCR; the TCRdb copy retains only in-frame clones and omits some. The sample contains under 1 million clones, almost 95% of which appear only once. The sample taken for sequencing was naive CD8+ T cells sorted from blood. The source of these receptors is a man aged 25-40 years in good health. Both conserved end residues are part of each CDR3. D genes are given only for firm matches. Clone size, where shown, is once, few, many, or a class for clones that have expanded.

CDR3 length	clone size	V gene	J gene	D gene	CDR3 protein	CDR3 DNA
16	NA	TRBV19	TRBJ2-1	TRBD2	CASSIDLGLAYNEQFF	TGTGCCAGTAGTATAGATCTAGGACTAGCTTACAATGAGCAGTTCTTC
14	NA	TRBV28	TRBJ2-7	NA	CASSLWGTDYEQYF	TGTGCCAGCAGTTTATGGGGAACGGACTACGAGCAGTACTTC
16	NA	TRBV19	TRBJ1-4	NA	CASHPWPVSTNEKLFF	TGTGCCAGTCACCCCTGGCCTGTCTCAACTAATGAAAAACTGTTTTTT
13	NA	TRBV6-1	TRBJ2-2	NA	CASSEPRPGELFF	TGTGCCAGCAGCGAACCTCGTCCCGGGGAGCTGTTTTTT
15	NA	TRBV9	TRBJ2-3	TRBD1	CASSVGTGTGYTQYF	TGTGCCAGCAGCGTGGGGACAGGGACAGGTTATACGCAGTATTTT
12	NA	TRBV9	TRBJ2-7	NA	CASSLDSYEQYF	TGTGCCAGCAGCCTTGACAGTTACGAGCAGTACTTC
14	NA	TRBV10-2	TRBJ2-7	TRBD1	CASSPGTGSYEQYF	TGCGCCAGCTCCCCCGGGACAGGATCCTACGAGCAGTACTTC
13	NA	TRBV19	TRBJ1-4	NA	CATSTATNEKLFF	TGTGCCACTTCGACAGCAACTAATGAAAAACTGTTTTTT
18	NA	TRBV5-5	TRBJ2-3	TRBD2	CASSHPGLAVPSTDTQYF	TGTGCCAGCTCACATCCGGGACTAGCAGTACCTAGCACAGATACGCAGTATTTT
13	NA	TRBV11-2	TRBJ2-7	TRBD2	CASSSGRTYEQYF	TGTGCCAGCAGTAGCGGGAGGACCTACGAGCAGTACTTC
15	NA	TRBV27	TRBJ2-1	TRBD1	CASRAGTGYYNEQFF	TGTGCCAGCAGAGCCGGGACAGGGTACTACAATGAGCAGTTCTTC
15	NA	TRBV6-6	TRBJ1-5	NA	CASSWDPGGNQPQHF	TGTGCCAGCAGTTGGGACCCCGGCGGCAATCAGCCCCAGCATTTT
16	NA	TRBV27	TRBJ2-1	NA	CASSEGGAVSYNEQFF	TGTGCCAGCAGTGAAGGGGGTGCGGTCTCCTACAATGAGCAGTTCTTC
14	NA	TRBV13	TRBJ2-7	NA	CASSHATGGHEQYF	TGTGCCAGCAGCCACGCGACCGGGGGCCACGAGCAGTACTTC
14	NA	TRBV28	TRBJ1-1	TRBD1	CASSFPGTGNEAFF	TGTGCCAGCAGTTTTCCCGGGACAGGGAATGAAGCTTTCTTT
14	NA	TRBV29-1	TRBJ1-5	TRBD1	CSVNTGGGGQPQHF	TGCAGCGTTAACACAGGGGGCGGCGGTCAGCCCCAGCATTTT
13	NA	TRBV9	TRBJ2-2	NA	CASRSSNTGELFF	TGTGCCAGCAGGAGTTCGAACACCGGGGAGCTGTTTTTT
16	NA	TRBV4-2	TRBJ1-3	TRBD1	CASTPDRRVSGNTIYF	TGTGCCAGCACCCCGGACAGGAGAGTCTCTGGAAACACCATATATTTT
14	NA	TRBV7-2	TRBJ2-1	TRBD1	CASLGQSSYNEQFF	TGTGCCAGCTTGGGACAGAGCTCCTACAATGAGCAGTTCTTC
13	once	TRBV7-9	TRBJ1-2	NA	CASSFDSPWGYTF	TGTGCCAGCAGCTTCGACAGCCCGTGGGGCTACACCTTC
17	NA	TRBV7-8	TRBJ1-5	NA	CASSLVLQGRYDQPQHF	TGTGCCAGCAGCTTAGTATTACAGGGACGTTACGATCAGCCCCAGCATTTT
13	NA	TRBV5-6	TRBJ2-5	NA	CASSLGGPETQYF	TGTGCCAGCAGCTTGGGGGGTCCGGAGACCCAGTACTTC
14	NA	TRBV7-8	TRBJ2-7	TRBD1	CASRNDRVQYEQYF	TGTGCCAGCAGAAACGACAGGGTTCAATACGAGCAGTACTTC
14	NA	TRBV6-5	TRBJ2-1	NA	CASSYHDSINEQFF	TGTGCCAGCAGTTACCATGACTCGATAAATGAGCAGTTCTTC
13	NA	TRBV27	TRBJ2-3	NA	CASSPDVGDTQYF	TGTGCCAGCAGTCCCGATGTGGGAGATACGCAGTATTTT
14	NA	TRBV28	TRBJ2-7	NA	CASSPSTGFYEQYF	TGTGCCAGCAGTCCCTCTACAGGGTTCTACGAGCAGTACTTC
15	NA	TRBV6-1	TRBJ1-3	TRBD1	CAGGDRTNSGNTIYF	TGTGCCGGGGGGGACAGAACTAACTCTGGAAACACCATATATTTT
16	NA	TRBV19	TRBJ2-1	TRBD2	CASSILTSGLYNEQFF	TGTGCCAGTAGTATATTGACTAGCGGCTTATACAATGAGCAGTTCTTC
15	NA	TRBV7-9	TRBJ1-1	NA	CASSLADKGGTEAFF	TGTGCCAGCAGCTTAGCGGACAAGGGAGGCACTGAAGCTTTCTTT
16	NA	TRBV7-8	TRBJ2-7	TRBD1	CASSSNRDSFFYEQYF	TGTGCCAGCAGCTCCAACCGGGACAGTTTTTTCTACGAGCAGTACTTC
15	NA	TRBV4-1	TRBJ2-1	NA	CASSQRPGADEEQFF	TGCGCCAGCAGCCAACGTCCAGGGGCCGATGAGGAGCAGTTCTTC
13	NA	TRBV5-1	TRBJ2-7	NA	CASSLIGAYEQYF	TGCGCCAGCAGCTTGATCGGGGCCTACGAGCAGTACTTC
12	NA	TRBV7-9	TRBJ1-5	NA	CASSLGFQPQHF	TGTGCCAGCAGCTTGGGATTTCAGCCCCAGCATTTT
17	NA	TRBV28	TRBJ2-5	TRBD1	CASRATPDRGYQETQYF	TGTGCCAGCAGAGCCACCCCAGACAGGGGGTATCAAGAGACCCAGTACTTC